Presented here are 8 T cell receptor beta chains from one specimen sequenced in a study of blood T cell repertoires in COVID-19. TCRdb keeps only in-frame clones here, not all; method: immunoSEQ multiplex PCR. The table records 100,000 to 150,000 clones, around 81% of them present only once. The sample comprised peripheral blood. The receptors come from a man in his sixties with acute or convalescent COVID-19.

This clone was seen just once. The gene calls are TRBV14 and TRBJ2-7, with 8 bases identical to TRBD2. This CDR3 comprises 15 residues. Trimming at V came to 5 bases and at J to 3 bases, leaving 9 bases not matched to a gene. Germline V gives CDR1 SGHDN, CDR2 FVKESK. For the CDR3, the DNA is TGTGCCAGCAGCTTTAGGCCACTAGCGGACTACGAGCAGTACTTC. Protein product: CASSFRPLADYEQYF.

The V and J genes are TRBV30 and TRBJ1-4; D possibly corresponds to TRBD1 (5 bases). In germline, CDR1 is GTSNPN, CDR2 SVGIG (reference sequence). The CDR3 loop spans 14 amino acids. Trimming took off 4 bases at V and 0 bases at J, with 9 bases between the two ends. CDR3 nucleotides: TGTGCCTGGAATAGGGGCGCAACTAATGAAAAACTGTTTTTT. It is translated as CAWNRGATNEKLFF.

This clone has just a few counts. The rearrangement uses TRBV28 and TRBJ2-1; 16 bases are a match to TRBD2. Germline trimming cut 7 bases from V and 3 bases from J; bases unmatched to any gene: 6. This CDR3 contains 17 residues. Germline CDR1 is MDHEN and CDR2 is SYDVKM. In nucleotides, the CDR3 is TGTGCCAGCACCGGGACTAGCGGGAGGGACTTCTACAATGAGCAGTTCTTC. It specifies CASTGTSGRDFYNEQFF.

The chain is built from TRBV27 and TRBJ2-2; 12 bases map to TRBD2. The J segment lost 7 bases and the V segment lost 4 bases, leaving 4 bases of the junction unmatched. Germline V gene data show CDR1 as MNHEY and CDR2 as SMNVEV (reference sequence). The CDR3 length is 15 residues. This CDR3 reads CASSSSSGRVGELFF. The CDR3 DNA sequence: TGTGCCAGCAGTTCGTCTAGCGGGAGGGTCGGGGAGCTGTTTTTT.

In its sample, this clone was seen once. Distinct nucleotide sequences in the sample also encode this CDR3. V usage is TRBV9 and J usage is TRBJ2-5, with D unclear. Germline V gene sequence: CDR1 SGDLS, CDR2 YYNGEE. Trimming pared 4 bases from V and 5 bases from J, leaving 9 bases between. This CDR3 region has 12 residues. CDR3 in amino acids: CASSPGGETQYF. In DNA, the CDR3 is TGTGCCAGCAGCCCCGGCGGCGAGACCCAGTACTTC.

For this clone: Other DNA sequences in the sample encode the same CDR3. The CDR3 coding sequence is TGTGCCAGCTCACCCGGGACAGGGGATCAGCCCCAGCATTTT. It encodes CASSPGTGDQPQHF. This chain links TRBV18 with TRBJ1-5, with TRBD1 identical over 10 bases. Germline V lookup: CDR1 KGHSH, CDR2 LQKENI. The J segment lost 5 bases and the V segment lost 3 bases, leaving 1 base of the junction unmatched. The CDR3 covers 14 residues. Drawing the rest from reference TRBV18 and TRBJ1-5, the complete variable domain is NAGVMQNPRHLVRRRGQEARLRCSPMKGHSHVYWYRQLPEEGLKFMVYLQKENIIDESGMPKERFSAEFPKEGPSILRIQQVVRGDSAAYFCASSPGTGDQPQHFGDGTRLSIL.

This clone occurred a few times. The chain carries TRBV5-4 and TRBJ1-6; TRBD1 might be the D (5 bases). The CDR3 has 17 residues. V was pared by 0 bases and J by 17 bases, with 27 bases between. Germline V gives CDR1 SGHNT, CDR2 YYREEE (reference sequence). The CDR3 region is CASSLGPPTAQGLKVHF. CDR3 DNA sequence: TGTGCCAGCAGCTTGGGGCCACCGACAGCCCAAGGTCTCAAGGTCCACTTT.

This chain uses TRBV3-1 (or the pseudogene TRBV3-2) with TRBJ2-3; a possible D gene is TRBD2 (6 bases). The CDR3 runs 14 residues. The germline CDR1 and CDR2 sequences are LGHDT and YNNKEL (reference sequence). Trimming stripped 4 bases from V and 2 bases from J, with 10 bases between. CDR3 DNA: TGTGCCAGCAGCCTGACTAGTACCACAGATACGCAGTATTTT. It translates to CASSLTSTTDTQYF.